The TCR beta chain under discussion was sequenced for a study of T cells after yellow fever vaccination. Germline V gene sequence: CDR1 SEHNR, CDR2 FQNEAQ (reference sequence). Trimming cost V 2 bases and J 5 bases, with 11 bases left between them. This CDR3 has 14 residues. Each CDR3 protein gets one entry after TCRdb re-called the 5' RACE reads with MiXCR. This sample has fewer than 400,000 distinct CDR3 sequences, with roughly 6.1% found just once. This clonotype was observed a few times. The chain joins TRBV7-9 to TRBJ2-3; tentatively, D is TRBD1 (5 bases). The origin of this receptor is a man younger than 45 who received the YFV17D yellow fever vaccine. Material: PBMCs, obtained 5 days after the yellow fever booster vaccination. The CDR3 coding sequence is TGTGCCAGCAGCTTAAGACAGATTGGAGATACGCAGTATTTT. It encodes CASSLRQIGDTQYF.